Sequencing of this T cell receptor beta chain was carried out in a study of control samples from healthy donors and cancer patients. Measured with immunoSEQ multiplex PCR; TCRdb has only the in-frame clones, and not every one. The sample lists about 180,000 clones; roughly nine tenths were seen once. The ends lost 0 bases at V and 7 bases at J; junction bases unmatched: 2. Germline V gives CDR1 KGHSH, CDR2 LQKENI. The CDR3 spans 14 residues. The sequence was obtained from a man aged 25 to 45 in good health. This chain connects TRBV18 to TRBJ1-2; TRBD1 agrees at 10 bases. The sequencing sample was made of blood. CDR3: CASSPPGQGTGYTF. DNA for the CDR3: TGTGCCAGCTCACCACCGGGACAGGGGACTGGCTACACCTTC.